This T cell receptor beta chain appears in the sequencing data of a study of T cells in Graves' hyperthyroidism and ophthalmopathy. The study's findings and limits: Blood samples included most of the expanded thyroid clonotypes exceeding 0.001.

This clonotype was counted many times. Its antigen is not known. V was clipped by 3 bases and J by 2 bases; unmatched bases: 2. Germline CDR1 is KGHSH and CDR2 is LQKENI. This CDR3 comprises 15 residues. From RNA transcripts, TCR beta CDR3 regions were amplified. Using the HTBI primer set, a first-round RT-PCR was run on the TCR CDR3. MiXCR, applied by TCRdb to the multiplex PCR reads, yields one record per CDR3 protein. The sample yields over 300,000 distinct CDR3 sequences, roughly 13% seen once. In making diagnoses, clinical symptoms, serum thyroxine and TRAb, thyroid ultrasound and orbital computed tomography were all used. Isolation of PBMCs was performed on about 9.9 ml fresh peripheral blood.

Input material: blood. This TCR was sampled from a woman aged 40 to 49 with Graves' ophthalmopathy. The V call is TRBV18, the J call TRBJ2-1, with 9 bases aligning to TRBD2. This CDR3 reads CASSPPSGTYNEQFF. CDR3 bases: TGTGCCAGCTCACCCCCTAGCGGGACCTACAATGAGCAGTTCTTC.